This TCR beta chain appears in the sequencing data of a study of blood T cell repertoires in COVID-19. Turning to the study itself: Collection of acute and convalescent COVID-19 samples took place in the United States, Italy and Spain. Sources were T cells, B-cell-depleted T cells, or PBMCs; the material itself was cDNA or gDNA.

V was pared by 6 bases and J by 9 bases, with 21 bases between. CDR3 length: 15 residues. Germline V gene sequence: CDR1 MNHEY, CDR2 SMNVEV (reference sequence). Using immunoSEQ multiplex PCR, the repertoire was profiled, and TCRdb retains in-frame clones only, with some absent. This sample yields over 150,000 clones, of which roughly nine tenths are seen a single time; over 0.45% belongs to the top ten. This TCR was recovered from a man in his forties or fifties with acute or convalescent COVID-19. The chain employs TRBV27 and TRBJ2-1; D is possibly TRBD1 (6 bases). Specimen: peripheral blood. The DNA of the CDR3 is TGTGCCAGCAGCCCGGACAGTTTCGGAGTGCGTGAGCAGTTCTTC. This sequence encodes CASSPDSFGVREQFF.